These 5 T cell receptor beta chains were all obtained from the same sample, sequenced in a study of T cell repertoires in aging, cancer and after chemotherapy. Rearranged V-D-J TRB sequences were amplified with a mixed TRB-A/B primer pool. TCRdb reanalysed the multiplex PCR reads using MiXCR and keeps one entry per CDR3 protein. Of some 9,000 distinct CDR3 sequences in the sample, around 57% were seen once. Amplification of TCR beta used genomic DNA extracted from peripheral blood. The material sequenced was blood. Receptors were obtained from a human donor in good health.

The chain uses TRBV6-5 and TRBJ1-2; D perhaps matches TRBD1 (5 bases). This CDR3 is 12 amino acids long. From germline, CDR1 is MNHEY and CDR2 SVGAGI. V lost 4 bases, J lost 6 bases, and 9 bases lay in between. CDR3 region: CASSSQGDGYTF. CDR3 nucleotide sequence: TGTGCCAGCAGTTCCCAGGGAGATGGCTACACCTTC.

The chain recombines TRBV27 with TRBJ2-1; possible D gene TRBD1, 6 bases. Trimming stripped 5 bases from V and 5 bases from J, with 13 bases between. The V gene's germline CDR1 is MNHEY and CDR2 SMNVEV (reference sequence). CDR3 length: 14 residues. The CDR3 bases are TGTGCCAGCAGTCGGCGGACAGAGGACAATGAGCAGTTCTTC. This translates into CASSRRTEDNEQFF.

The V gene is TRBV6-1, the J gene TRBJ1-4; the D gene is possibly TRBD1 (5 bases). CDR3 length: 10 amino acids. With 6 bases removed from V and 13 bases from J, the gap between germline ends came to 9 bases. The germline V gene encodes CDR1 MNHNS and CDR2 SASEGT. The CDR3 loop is CASRQGSLFF. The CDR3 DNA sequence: TGTGCCAGCAGGCAGGGTTCACTGTTTTTT.

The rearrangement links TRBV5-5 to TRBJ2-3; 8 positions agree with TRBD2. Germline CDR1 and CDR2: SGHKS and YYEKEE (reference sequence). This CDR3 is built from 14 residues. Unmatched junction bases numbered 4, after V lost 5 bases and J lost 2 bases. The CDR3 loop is CASSRGRSTDTQYF. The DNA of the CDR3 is TGTGCCAGCAGTCGCGGGAGGTCCACAGATACGCAGTATTTT.

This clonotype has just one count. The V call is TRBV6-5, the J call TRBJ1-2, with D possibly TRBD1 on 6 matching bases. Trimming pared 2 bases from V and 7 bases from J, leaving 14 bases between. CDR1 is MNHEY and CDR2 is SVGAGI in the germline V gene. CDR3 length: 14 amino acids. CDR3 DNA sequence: TGTGCCAGCAGTTACCTTAGGCAGGGGACTGGCTACACCTTC. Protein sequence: CASSYLRQGTGYTF.